This TCR beta chain was identified in a study of beta chain features in type 1 diabetes. Whole-study results and caveats: PCR might show a preference for shorter templates, equally across patients and controls. Patients with Type 1 diabetes showed moderately but significantly shorter TCRB CDR3s in all four CD4+ subsets.

This CDR3 is built from 14 residues. The ends were cut back, 1 base at V and 4 bases at J, with 11 bases in the middle. Per germline, CDR1 MNHNS and CDR2 SASEGT. Expressed TCRB transcripts were sequenced because the isolated RNA had all been reverse transcribed beforehand. The study sequenced naive, central memory and regulatory T cell samples to an average of about 4 million reads. Libraries were prepared by immunoSEQ multiplex PCR; TCRdb keeps only in-frame clonotypes and omits some of them. The data hold under 300,000 clones, with roughly 11% observed a single time. As concerns this clone: Its antigen is unidentified.

CD45RO/CCR7/CD25/CD127/CD95/CD27 sorting isolated CD4+ naive, central memory, regulatory and stem cell-like memory cells. The sample taken for sequencing was naive CD4+ T cells from blood. This clonotype originated in a young man with type 1 diabetes. The gene calls are TRBV6-1 and TRBJ2-7; tentative D call: TRBD2 (5 bases). This chain's CDR3 is CASSEVETGYEQYF. In nucleotides, the CDR3 is TGTGCCAGCAGTGAAGTGGAGACGGGATACGAGCAGTACTTC.